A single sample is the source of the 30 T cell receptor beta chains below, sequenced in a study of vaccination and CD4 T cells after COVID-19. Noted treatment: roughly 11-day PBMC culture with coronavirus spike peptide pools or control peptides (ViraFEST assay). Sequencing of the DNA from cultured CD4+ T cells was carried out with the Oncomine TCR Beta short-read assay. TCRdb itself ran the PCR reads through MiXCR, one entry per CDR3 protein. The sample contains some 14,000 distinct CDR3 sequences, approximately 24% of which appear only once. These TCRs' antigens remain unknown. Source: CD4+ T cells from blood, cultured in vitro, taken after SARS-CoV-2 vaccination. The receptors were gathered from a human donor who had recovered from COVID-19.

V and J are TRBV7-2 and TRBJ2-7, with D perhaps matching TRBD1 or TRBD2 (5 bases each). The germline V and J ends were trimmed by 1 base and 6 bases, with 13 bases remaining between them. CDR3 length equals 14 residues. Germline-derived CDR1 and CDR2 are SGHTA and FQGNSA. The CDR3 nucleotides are TGTGCCAGCAGCTTAGAAACTAGGGGAATCGAGCAGTACTTC. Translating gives CASSLETRGIEQYF. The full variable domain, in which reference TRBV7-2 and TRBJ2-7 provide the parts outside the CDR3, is GAGVSQSPSNKVTEKGKDVELRCDPISGHTALYWYRQSLGQGLEFLIYFQGNSAPDKSGLPSDRFSAERTGGSVSTLTIQRTQQEDSAVYLCASSLETRGIEQYFGPGTRLTVT.

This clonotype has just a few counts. The CDR3 DNA sequence: TGTGCCAGCAGTTTAGGGACAGGACGGGAGCAGTACTTC. It is translated as CASSLGTGREQYF. The chain uses TRBV28 and TRBJ2-7; TRBD1 matches 8 bases. The V segment lost 2 bases and the J segment 7 bases; nucleotides outside the gene matches: 4. The germline V gene encodes CDR1 MDHEN and CDR2 SYDVKM. The CDR3 totals 13 residues.

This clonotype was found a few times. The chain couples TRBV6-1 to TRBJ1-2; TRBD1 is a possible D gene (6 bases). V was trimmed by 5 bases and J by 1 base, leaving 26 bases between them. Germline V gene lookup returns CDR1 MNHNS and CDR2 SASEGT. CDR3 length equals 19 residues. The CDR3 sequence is CASSLTGSWSVVVNYGYTF. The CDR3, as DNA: TGTGCCAGCAGTCTGACAGGATCTTGGTCCGTTGTGGTTAACTATGGCTACACCTTC.

CDR3 loop: CASSLVAAQETQYF. Written as DNA, the CDR3 is TGCGCCAGCAGCTTGGTCGCAGCCCAAGAGACCCAGTACTTC. The chain couples TRBV5-1 to TRBJ2-5; no clear D. V shed 0 bases and J shed 1 base, with 7 bases lying between them. This CDR3 has 14 amino acids. The V gene's germline CDR1 is SGHRS and CDR2 YFSETQ.

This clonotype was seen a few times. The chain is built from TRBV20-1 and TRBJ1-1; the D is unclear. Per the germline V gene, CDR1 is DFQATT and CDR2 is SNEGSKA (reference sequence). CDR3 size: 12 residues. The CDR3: CREKRMNTEAFF. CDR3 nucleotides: TGCAGAGAGAAGAGAATGAACACTGAAGCTTTCTTT.

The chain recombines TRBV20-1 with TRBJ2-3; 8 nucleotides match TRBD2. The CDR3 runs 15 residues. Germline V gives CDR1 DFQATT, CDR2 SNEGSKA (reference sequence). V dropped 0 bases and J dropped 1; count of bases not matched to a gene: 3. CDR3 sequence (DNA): TGCAGTGCTAGAGAACTGACTAGCGGCACAGATACGCAGTATTTT. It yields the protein CSARELTSGTDTQYF.

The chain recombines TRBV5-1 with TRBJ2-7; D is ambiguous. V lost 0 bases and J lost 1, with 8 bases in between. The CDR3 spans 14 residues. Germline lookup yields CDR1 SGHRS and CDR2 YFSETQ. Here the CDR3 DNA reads TGCGCCAGCAGCTTGGACGCTGGTTCCTACGAGCAGTACTTC. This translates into CASSLDAGSYEQYF.

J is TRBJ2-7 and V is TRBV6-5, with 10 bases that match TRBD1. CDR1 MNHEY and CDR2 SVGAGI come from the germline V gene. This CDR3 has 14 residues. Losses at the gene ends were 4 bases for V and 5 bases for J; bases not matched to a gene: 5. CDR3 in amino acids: CASSSLDRGDEQYF. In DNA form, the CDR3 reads TGTGCCAGCAGTTCCCTGGACAGGGGGGACGAGCAGTACTTC.

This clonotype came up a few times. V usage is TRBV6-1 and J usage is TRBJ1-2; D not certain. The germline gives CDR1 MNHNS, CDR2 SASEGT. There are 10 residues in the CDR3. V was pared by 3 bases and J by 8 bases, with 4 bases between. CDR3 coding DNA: TGTGCCAGCAGTGAGATCGGCTACACCTTC. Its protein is CASSEIGYTF.

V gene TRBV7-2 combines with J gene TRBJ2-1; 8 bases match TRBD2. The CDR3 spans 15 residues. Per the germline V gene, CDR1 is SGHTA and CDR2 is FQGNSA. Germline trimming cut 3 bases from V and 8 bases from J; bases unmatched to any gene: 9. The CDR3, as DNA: TGTGCCAGCAGCTTCGTTTTAGCGGGGCCCCATGAGCAGTTCTTC. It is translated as CASSFVLAGPHEQFF.

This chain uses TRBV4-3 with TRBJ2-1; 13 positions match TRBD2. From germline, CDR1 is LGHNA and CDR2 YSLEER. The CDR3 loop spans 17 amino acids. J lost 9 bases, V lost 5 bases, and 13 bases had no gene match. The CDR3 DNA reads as TGCGCCAGCAGCAGAGGTAGGACTAGCGGGAGTGAGGGTGAGCAGTTCTTC. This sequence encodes CASSRGRTSGSEGEQFF.

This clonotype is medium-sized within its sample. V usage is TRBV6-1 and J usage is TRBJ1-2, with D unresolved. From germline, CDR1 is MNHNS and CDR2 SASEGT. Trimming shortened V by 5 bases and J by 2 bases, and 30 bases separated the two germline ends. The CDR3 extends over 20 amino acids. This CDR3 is CASSRRTDKWNPDLNYGYTF. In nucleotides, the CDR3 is TGTGCCAGCAGTCGACGGACCGACAAGTGGAACCCTGACCTAAACTATGGCTACACCTTC.

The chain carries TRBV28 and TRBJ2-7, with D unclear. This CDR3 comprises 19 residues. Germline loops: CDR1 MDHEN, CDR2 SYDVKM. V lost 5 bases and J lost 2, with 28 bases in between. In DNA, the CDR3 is TGTGCCAGCAGTGTTGCAGGAAAGCTGGGTAAACGATTGACCTACGAGCAGTACTTC. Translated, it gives CASSVAGKLGKRLTYEQYF.

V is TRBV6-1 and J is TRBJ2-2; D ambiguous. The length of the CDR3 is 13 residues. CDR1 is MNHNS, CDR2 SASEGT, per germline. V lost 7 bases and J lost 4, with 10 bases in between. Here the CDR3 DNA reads TGTGCCAGCACATTTAGTCGCACCGGGGAGCTGTTTTTT. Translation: CASTFSRTGELFF.

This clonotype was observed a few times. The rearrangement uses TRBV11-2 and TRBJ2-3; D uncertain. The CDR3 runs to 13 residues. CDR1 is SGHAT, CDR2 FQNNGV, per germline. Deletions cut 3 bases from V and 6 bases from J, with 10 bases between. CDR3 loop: CASSLPSGDTQYF. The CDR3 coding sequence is TGTGCCAGCAGCTTGCCCTCCGGGGATACGCAGTATTTT.

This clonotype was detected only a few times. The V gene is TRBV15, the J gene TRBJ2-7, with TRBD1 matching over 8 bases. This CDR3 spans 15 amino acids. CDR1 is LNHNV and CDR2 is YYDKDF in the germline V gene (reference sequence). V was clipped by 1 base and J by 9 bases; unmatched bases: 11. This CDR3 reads CATSRGGGQAPGQYF. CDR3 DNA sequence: TGTGCCACCAGCAGAGGAGGGGGACAGGCCCCTGGGCAGTACTTC.

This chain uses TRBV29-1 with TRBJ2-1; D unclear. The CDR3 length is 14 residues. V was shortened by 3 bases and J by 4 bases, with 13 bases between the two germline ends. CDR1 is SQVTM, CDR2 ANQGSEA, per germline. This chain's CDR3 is CSVEISPRYNEQFF. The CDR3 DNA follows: TGCAGCGTTGAGATTTCCCCCAGATACAATGAGCAGTTCTTC.

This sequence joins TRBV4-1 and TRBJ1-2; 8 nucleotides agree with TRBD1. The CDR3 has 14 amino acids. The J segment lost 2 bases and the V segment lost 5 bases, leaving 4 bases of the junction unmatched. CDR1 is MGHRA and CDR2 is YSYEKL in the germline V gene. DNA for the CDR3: TGCGCCAGCAGCTCGGGACAGGCAAACTATGGCTACACCTTC. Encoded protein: CASSSGQANYGYTF.

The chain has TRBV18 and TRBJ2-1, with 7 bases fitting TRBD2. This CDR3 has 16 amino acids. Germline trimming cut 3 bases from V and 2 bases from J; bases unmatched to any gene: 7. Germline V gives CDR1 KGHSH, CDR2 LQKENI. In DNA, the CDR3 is TGTGCCAGCTCACCCGGGAGTAGCGGGCCCTACAATGAGCAGTTCTTC. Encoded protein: CASSPGSSGPYNEQFF.

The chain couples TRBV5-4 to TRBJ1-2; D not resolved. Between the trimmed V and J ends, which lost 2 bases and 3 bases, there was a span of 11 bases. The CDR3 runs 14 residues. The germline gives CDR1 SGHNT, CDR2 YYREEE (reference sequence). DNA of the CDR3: TGTGCCAGCAGCTTTGGGCCAAGGGACTATGGCTACACCTTC. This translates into CASSFGPRDYGYTF.

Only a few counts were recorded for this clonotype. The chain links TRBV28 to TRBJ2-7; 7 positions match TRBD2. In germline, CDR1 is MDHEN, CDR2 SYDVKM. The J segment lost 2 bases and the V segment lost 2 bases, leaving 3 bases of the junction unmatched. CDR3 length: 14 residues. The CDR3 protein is CASSLSGATYEQYF. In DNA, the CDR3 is TGTGCCAGCAGTTTAAGCGGGGCAACCTACGAGCAGTACTTC.

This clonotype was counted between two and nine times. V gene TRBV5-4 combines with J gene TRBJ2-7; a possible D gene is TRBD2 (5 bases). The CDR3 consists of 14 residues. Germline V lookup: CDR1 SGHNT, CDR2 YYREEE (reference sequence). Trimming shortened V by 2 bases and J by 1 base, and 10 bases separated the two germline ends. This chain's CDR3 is CASSLGSRSYEQYF. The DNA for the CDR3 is TGTGCCAGCAGCTTAGGGAGTCGGTCCTACGAGCAGTACTTC. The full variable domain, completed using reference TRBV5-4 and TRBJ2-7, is ETGVTQSPTHLIKTRGQQVTLRCSSQSGHNTVSWYQQALGQGPQFIFQYYREEENGRGNFPPRFSGLQFPNYSSELNVNALELDDSALYLCASSLGSRSYEQYFGPGTRLTVT.

CDR3 in amino acids: CSAGKEGNEQFF. The CDR3 DNA is TGCAGTGCGGGAAAAGAGGGCAATGAGCAGTTCTTC. This sequence joins TRBV20-1 and TRBJ2-1; the D gene is possibly TRBD2 (5 bases). Germline loops: CDR1 DFQATT, CDR2 SNEGSKA (reference sequence). Trimming shortened V by 6 bases and J by 6 bases, and 12 bases separated the two germline ends. CDR3 length: 12 residues.

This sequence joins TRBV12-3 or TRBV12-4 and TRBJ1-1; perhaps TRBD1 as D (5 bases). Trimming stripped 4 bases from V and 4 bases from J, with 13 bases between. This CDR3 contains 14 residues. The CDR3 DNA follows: TGTGCCAGCAGTTCCTGGGCAGGGACCACTGAAGCTTTCTTT. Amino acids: CASSSWAGTTEAFF.

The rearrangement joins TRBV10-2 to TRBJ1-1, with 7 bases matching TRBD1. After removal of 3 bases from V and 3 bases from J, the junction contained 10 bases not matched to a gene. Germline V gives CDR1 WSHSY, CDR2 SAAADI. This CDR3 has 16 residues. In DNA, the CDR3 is TGCGCCAGCAGTGATCAGGGGGGCAAGAGCGACACTGAAGCTTTCTTT. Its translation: CASSDQGGKSDTEAFF.

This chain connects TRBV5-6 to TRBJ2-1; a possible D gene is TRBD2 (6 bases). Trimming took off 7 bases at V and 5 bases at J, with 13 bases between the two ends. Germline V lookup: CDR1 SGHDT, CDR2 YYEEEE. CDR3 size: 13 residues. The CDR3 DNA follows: TGTGCCAGCTTCGGGGAGGACCACAATGAGCAGTTCTTC. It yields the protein CASFGEDHNEQFF.

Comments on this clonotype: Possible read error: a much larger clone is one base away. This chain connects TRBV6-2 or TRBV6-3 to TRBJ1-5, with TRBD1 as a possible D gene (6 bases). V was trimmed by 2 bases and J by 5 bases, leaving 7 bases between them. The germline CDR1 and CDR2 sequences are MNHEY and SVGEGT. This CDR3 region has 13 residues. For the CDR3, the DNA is TGTGCCAGCAGTTACCGACAGGATCAGCCCCAGCATTTT. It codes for CASSYRQDQPQHF.

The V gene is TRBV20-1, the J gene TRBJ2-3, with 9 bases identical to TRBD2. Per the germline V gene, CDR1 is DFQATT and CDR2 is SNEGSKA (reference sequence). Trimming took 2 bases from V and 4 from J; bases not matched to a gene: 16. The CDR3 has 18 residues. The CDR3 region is CSARTLSGRNLSADTQYF. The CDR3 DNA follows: TGCAGTGCTAGAACCCTCAGCGGGAGGAACCTTAGTGCAGATACGCAGTATTTT.

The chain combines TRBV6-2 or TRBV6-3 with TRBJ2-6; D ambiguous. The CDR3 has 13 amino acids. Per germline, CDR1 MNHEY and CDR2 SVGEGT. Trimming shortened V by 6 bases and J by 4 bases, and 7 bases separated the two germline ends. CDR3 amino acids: CASRASGANVLTF. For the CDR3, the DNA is TGTGCCAGCAGGGCCTCCGGGGCCAACGTCCTGACTTTC.

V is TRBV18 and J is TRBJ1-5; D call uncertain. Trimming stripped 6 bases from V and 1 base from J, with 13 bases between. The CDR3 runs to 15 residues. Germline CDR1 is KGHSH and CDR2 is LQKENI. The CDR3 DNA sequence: TGTGCCAGCTCCCGAACAATCGGGAGCAATCAGCCCCAGCATTTT. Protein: CASSRTIGSNQPQHF.